A single sample gave rise to the 21 T cell receptor beta chains below, sequenced in a study of patients and donors after allogeneic stem cell transplantation. MiXCR was run by TCRdb on the RT-PCR reads, yielding one entry per CDR3 protein. The sample has 920,000 or so distinct CDR3 sequences, 15% to 20% seen once. The specimen was blood, either unsorted or a sorted T cell fraction (not recorded which). Receptors were obtained from a human donor who was either an allogeneic HSCT recipient or a stem cell or donor lymphocyte infusion donor (not recorded which). It is not recorded whose cells these are; they may come from a transplant donor.

This clonotype was observed a handful of times. The chain employs TRBV20-1 and TRBJ2-1; D remains ambiguous. Per germline, CDR1 DFQATT and CDR2 SNEGSKA (reference sequence). Trimming took off 5 bases at V and 7 bases at J, with 12 bases between the two ends. The CDR3 covers 12 residues. CDR3 sequence: CSAGKTSNEQFF. In DNA, the CDR3 is TGCAGTGCTGGGAAGACCTCTAATGAGCAGTTCTTC.

The gene calls are TRBV7-3 and TRBJ2-2; the D is unclear. CDR3 length: 16 amino acids. CDR1 and CDR2 (germline): SGHTA, FQGTGA. Trimming cost V 1 base and J 5 bases, with 14 bases left between them. The CDR3 sequence: CASSLKIGSGTGELFF. The CDR3 DNA reads TGTGCCAGCAGCTTAAAGATAGGGTCCGGGACCGGGGAGCTGTTTTTT.

This chain connects TRBV20-1 to TRBJ1-5; D remains ambiguous. Trimming took 4 bases from V and 0 from J, leaving 10 bases between them. In germline, CDR1 is DFQATT, CDR2 SNEGSKA (reference sequence). The CDR3 has 14 residues. CDR3 in DNA: TGCAGTGCTATCTCTAGGCATAGCAATCAGCCCCAGCATTTT. Protein sequence: CSAISRHSNQPQHF.

As DNA, the CDR3 is TGCGCCAGCAGCTTGGAAAAGCCGGGAAAGGGGATTCAGTACTTC. Translating it yields CASSLEKPGKGIQYF. V usage is TRBV5-1 and J usage is TRBJ2-4; either TRBD1 or TRBD2 may supply D (5 bases each). The CDR3 totals 15 residues. V was clipped by 0 bases and J by 10 bases, with 17 bases between them. CDR1 and CDR2 from the germline V gene are SGHRS and YFSETQ.

The CDR3 nucleotides are TGTGCCTTCCGGGAACCACACACAGATACGCAGTATTTT. This sequence encodes CAFREPHTDTQYF. This chain links TRBV10-3 with TRBJ2-3; maybe TRBD2 (5 bases). The V end was cut by 11 bases, the J end by 2 bases, with 14 bases between. CDR3 size: 13 residues. Germline V gives CDR1 ENHRY, CDR2 SYGVKD.

This chain joins TRBV4-1 and TRBJ2-7; a possible D gene is TRBD1 (5 bases). The CDR3 runs 13 residues. The V and J ends lost 3 bases and 6 bases respectively, with 12 bases between them. Germline V gene data show CDR1 as MGHRA and CDR2 as YSYEKL. The CDR3 coding sequence is TGCGCCAGCAGCCAGGTAACAGGATTCGAGCAGTACTTC. Its translation: CASSQVTGFEQYF.

This clonotype was seen a few times. The chain recombines TRBV12-3 or TRBV12-4 with TRBJ1-2, with TRBD1 matching over 7 bases. Unmatched junction bases numbered 12, after V lost 6 bases and J lost 2 bases. This CDR3 has 16 residues. The DNA of the CDR3 is TGTGCCAGCAGCGACAGCCTCGGACAGGCAAACTATGGCTACACCTTC. This codes for CASSDSLGQANYGYTF.

This clonotype has a count of ten or more. J is TRBJ2-1 and V is TRBV5-1; possible D gene TRBD2, 5 bases. The CDR3 is 14 amino acids. Germline V gene data show CDR1 as SGHRS and CDR2 as YFSETQ. V gave up 5 bases and J gave up 2 bases, with 11 bases separating them. CDR3 residues: CASSIGEPYNEQFF. The CDR3 DNA reads as TGCGCCAGCAGTATTGGGGAGCCCTACAATGAGCAGTTCTTC.

The rearrangement joins TRBV10-3 to TRBJ1-3; TRBD1 matches at 9 bases. The CDR3 sequence is 14 residues long. CDR1 and CDR2 (germline): ENHRY, SYGVKD. Unmatched junction bases numbered 4, after V lost 6 bases and J lost 4 bases. The chain's CDR3 is CAIRQDRGGNTIYF. In nucleotides, the CDR3 is TGTGCCATCAGACAGGACAGGGGCGGAAACACCATATATTTT.

This clonotype was observed a handful of times. V and J are TRBV4-2 and TRBJ2-7, with D possibly matching TRBD2 (5 bases). The germline V gene encodes CDR1 LGHNA and CDR2 YNFKEQ. The CDR3 has 15 residues. The V gene lost 0 bases and the J gene lost 0 bases, with 9 bases spanning the gap. The CDR3 is CASSQEGVASYEQYF. The CDR3 DNA reads as TGTGCCAGCAGCCAAGAGGGAGTCGCCTCCTACGAGCAGTACTTC.

V gene TRBV7-2 combines with J gene TRBJ1-1; TRBD1 matches at 10 bases. This CDR3 is 15 amino acids long. The V gene end was trimmed by 5 bases and the J gene end by 4 bases; junction bases not matched to a gene: 7. CDR1 is SGHTA and CDR2 is FQGNSA in the germline V gene. The CDR3, as DNA: TGTGCCAGCAGCCCCCGGACAGGGGGTATCACTGAAGCTTTCTTT. Its translation is CASSPRTGGITEAFF.

This clonotype appeared many times. The chain carries TRBV29-1 and TRBJ1-1, with D unclear. Germline-derived CDR1 and CDR2 are SQVTM and ANQGSEA. Trimming removed 1 base from V and 4 bases from J, with 10 bases in between. The length of the CDR3 is 13 residues. The CDR3 DNA follows: TGCAGCGTTGAAGGGGTCGTGGGCACTGAAGCTTTCTTT. Its translation: CSVEGVVGTEAFF. Full variable domain (rest looked up from reference TRBV29-1 and TRBJ1-1): SAVISQKPSRDICQRGTSLTIQCQVDSQVTMMFWYRQQPGQSLTLIATANQGSEATYESGFVIDKFPISRPNLTFSTLTVSNMSPEDSSIYLCSVEGVVGTEAFFGQGTRLTVV.

This chain uses TRBV29-1 with TRBJ2-2; TRBD1 agrees at 7 bases. The V segment lost 6 bases and the J segment 0 bases; nucleotides outside the gene matches: 7. The CDR3 is made up of 15 amino acids. Germline-derived CDR1 and CDR2 are SQVTM and ANQGSEA. CDR3 in amino acids: CSVVQGSPNTGELFF. Written as DNA, the CDR3 is TGCAGCGTGGTACAGGGGTCGCCGAACACCGGGGAGCTGTTTTTT.

V and J are TRBV20-1 and TRBJ2-5; the D gene is possibly TRBD2 (5 bases). CDR3 length: 15 amino acids. With 3 bases removed from V and 1 base from J, the gap between germline ends came to 15 bases. Germline V gives CDR1 DFQATT, CDR2 SNEGSKA (reference sequence). The DNA of the CDR3 is TGCAGTGCTAGGGTCCAGAGGGTAGCCCAAGAGACCCAGTACTTC. As protein: CSARVQRVAQETQYF.

This clonotype came up a few times. J is TRBJ1-2 and V is TRBV5-4; 7 bases are a match to TRBD1. The V segment lost 6 bases and the J segment 8 bases; nucleotides outside the gene matches: 13. The germline V gene has CDR1 SGHNT and CDR2 YYREEE (reference sequence). CDR3 size: 14 residues. The CDR3 is CASTLADRVGGYTF. The DNA for the CDR3 is TGTGCCAGCACACTTGCCGACAGGGTAGGCGGCTACACCTTC.

The chain has TRBV6-2 or TRBV6-3 and TRBJ1-1, with D hard to call. Germline V gene lookup returns CDR1 MNHEY and CDR2 SVGEGT. CDR3 length equals 13 residues. The V end lost 3 bases, the J end lost 6 bases, and 11 bases lay between the germline ends. CDR3 sequence (DNA): TGTGCCAGCAGTTATCAGGAATGGTCTGAAGCTTTCTTT. Translating gives CASSYQEWSEAFF.

The chain links TRBV20-1 to TRBJ2-1; 8 bases are shared with TRBD2. The CDR3 has 14 residues. Trimming cost V 3 bases and J 7 bases; bases outside gene matches: 8. Germline loops: CDR1 DFQATT, CDR2 SNEGSKA (reference sequence). In nucleotides, the CDR3 is TGCAGTGCTAGCGGGGGGGCGGTCTTGAATGAGCAGTTCTTC. This translates into CSASGGAVLNEQFF.

This clonotype has at least ten counts. V gene TRBV4-1 combines with J gene TRBJ1-2; no reliable D call. Germline CDR1 is MGHRA and CDR2 is YSYEKL. CDR3 length equals 14 residues. Trimming pared 1 base from V and 2 bases from J, leaving 8 bases between. The CDR3 DNA is TGCGCCAGCAGCCAAGGCGGACCGAACTATGGCTACACCTTC. Translated: CASSQGGPNYGYTF.

This clonotype was seen a handful of times. This chain joins TRBV9 and TRBJ1-3; no reliable D call. Germline values: CDR1 SGDLS, CDR2 YYNGEE. This CDR3 comprises 11 residues. V was cut by 5 bases and J by 8 bases, with 8 bases left in between. CDR3 loop: CASSRADTIYF. In DNA, the CDR3 is TGTGCCAGCAGTCGAGCCGACACCATATATTTT. The full variable domain, with the rest looked up from reference TRBV9 and TRBJ1-3, is DSGVTQTPKHLITATGQRVTLRCSPRSGDLSVYWYQQSLDQGLQFLIQYYNGEERAKGNILERFSAQQFPDLHSELNLSSLELGDSALYFCASSRADTIYFGEGSWLTVV.

This clonotype turned up a few times. The V gene is TRBV7-8, the J gene TRBJ2-3; either TRBD1 or TRBD2 may supply D (5 bases each). The CDR3 covers 14 residues. Germline V gives CDR1 SGHVS, CDR2 FQNEAQ. V lost 5 bases and J lost 1, with 10 bases in between. The CDR3 region has the DNA TGTGCCAGCAGCGGGGGAGTGGGCACAGATACGCAGTATTTT. This translates into CASSGGVGTDTQYF.

The chain has TRBV5-1 and TRBJ2-3; 11 nucleotides match TRBD2. CDR1 is SGHRS, CDR2 YFSETQ, per germline. The V and J ends lost 2 bases and 2 bases, in that order; junction bases with no gene match: 4. CDR3 size: 16 residues. The chain's CDR3 is CASSLRLAGPTDTQYF. Here the CDR3 DNA reads TGCGCCAGCAGCTTACGACTAGCGGGACCCACAGATACGCAGTATTTT.